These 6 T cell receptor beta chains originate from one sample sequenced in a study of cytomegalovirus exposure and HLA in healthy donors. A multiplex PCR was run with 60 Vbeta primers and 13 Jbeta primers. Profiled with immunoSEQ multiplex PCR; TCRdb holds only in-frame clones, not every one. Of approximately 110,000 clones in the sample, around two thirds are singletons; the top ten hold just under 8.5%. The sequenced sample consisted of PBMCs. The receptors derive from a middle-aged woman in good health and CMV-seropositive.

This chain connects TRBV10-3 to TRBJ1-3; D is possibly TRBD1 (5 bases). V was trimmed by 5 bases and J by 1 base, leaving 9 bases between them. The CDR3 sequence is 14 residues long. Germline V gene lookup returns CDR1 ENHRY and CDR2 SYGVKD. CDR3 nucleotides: TGTGCCATCAGTCAGGGATTTTCTGGAAACACCATATATTTT. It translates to CAISQGFSGNTIYF.

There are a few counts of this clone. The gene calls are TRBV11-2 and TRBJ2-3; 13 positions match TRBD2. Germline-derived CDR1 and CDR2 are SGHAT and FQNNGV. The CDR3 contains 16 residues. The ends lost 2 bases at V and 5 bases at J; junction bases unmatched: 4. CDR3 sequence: CASSLTSGGAVDTQYF. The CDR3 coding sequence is TGTGCCAGCAGCTTAACTAGCGGGGGGGCGGTAGATACGCAGTATTTT. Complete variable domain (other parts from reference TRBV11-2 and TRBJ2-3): EAGVAQSPRYKIIEKRQSVAFWCNPISGHATLYWYQQILGQGPKLLIQFQNNGVVDDSQLPKDRFSAERLKGVDSTLKIQPAKLEDSAVYLCASSLTSGGAVDTQYFGPGTRLTVL.

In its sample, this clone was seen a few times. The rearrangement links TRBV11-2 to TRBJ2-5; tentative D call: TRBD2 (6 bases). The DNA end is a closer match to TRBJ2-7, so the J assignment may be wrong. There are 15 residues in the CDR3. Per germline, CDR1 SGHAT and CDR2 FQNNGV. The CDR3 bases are TGTGCCAGCAGCTTAGAGGGTAGCGGTCGCTACGAGCAGTACTTC. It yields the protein CASSLEGSGRYEQYF.

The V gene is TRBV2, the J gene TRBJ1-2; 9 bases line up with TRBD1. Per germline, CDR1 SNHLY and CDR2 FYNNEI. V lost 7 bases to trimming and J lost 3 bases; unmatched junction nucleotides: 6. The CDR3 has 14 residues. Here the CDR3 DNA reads TGTGCCAGCACCCTGGGACAGGGATACTATGGCTACACCTTC. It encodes CASTLGQGYYGYTF.

The CDR3: CASSLDTYTGELFF. CDR3 nucleotide sequence: TGTGCCAGCAGCTTAGACACGTACACCGGGGAGCTGTTTTTT. The chain combines TRBV7-3 with TRBJ2-2; D is undetermined. CDR3 length: 14 residues. Germline V gene data show CDR1 as SGHTA and CDR2 as FQGTGA. Trimming took 2 bases from V and 3 from J, leaving 7 bases between them. Supplemented by reference TRBV7-3 and TRBJ2-2, the full variable domain reads GAGVSQTPSNKVTEKGKYVELRCDPISGHTALYWYRQSLGQGPEFLIYFQGTGAADDSGLPNDRFFAVRPEGSVSTLKIQRTERGDSAVYLCASSLDTYTGELFFGEGSRLTVL.

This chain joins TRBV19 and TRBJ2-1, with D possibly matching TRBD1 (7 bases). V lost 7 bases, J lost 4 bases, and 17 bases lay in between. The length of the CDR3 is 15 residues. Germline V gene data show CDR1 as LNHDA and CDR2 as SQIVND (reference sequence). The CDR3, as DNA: TGTGCCAGTACCCCGCAGGGGGGCCCTTACAATGAGCAGTTCTTC. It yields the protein CASTPQGGPYNEQFF.